Given below is one T cell receptor (beta chain) in context. These data are taken from a study of T-cell reconstitution after alpha-beta-depleted transplantation in children. The trim removed 3 bases at V and 6 bases at J, leaving 14 bases unmatched. The V gene's germline CDR1 is DFQATT and CDR2 SNEGSKA (reference sequence). The CDR3 sequence is 15 residues long. Unique molecular identifiers were incorporated when the TCRbeta library was constructed. TCRdb used MiXCR to reprocess the PCR reads, holding one entry per CDR3 protein. The data show about 360,000 distinct CDR3 sequences, about an eighth seen once.

The TCR comes from a human donor who donated a stem cell graft to a child with Fanconi anemia. The sequenced sample was PBMCs, obtained from the stem cell graft. The chain recombines TRBV20-1 with TRBJ2-7; the match to TRBD1 covers 7 bases. CDR3 sequence (DNA): TGCAGTGCTAGCCCCCGGGCAGGGGGATATTCCGAGCAGTACTTC. Translated: CSASPRAGGYSEQYF.